Each of the 14 T cell receptor beta chains below was sequenced from the same sample in a study of shared T cell receptors in the human thymus. Some clones are missing from TCRdb's copy, which holds only in-frame ones; the method was immunoSEQ multiplex PCR. Seen here are 500,000 to 850,000 clones, about 87% observed once, and the top ten hold roughly 0.0094%. These data were likewise used in another study, on human thymus T cells.

Sample: thymocytes. All receptors derive from a boy less than two years old with a congenital heart defect.

The chain is built from TRBV9 and TRBJ2-3; 9 nucleotides line up with TRBD2. CDR1 is SGDLS and CDR2 is YYNGEE in the germline V gene. J lost 2 bases, V lost 0 bases, and 7 bases had no gene match. This CDR3 has 17 residues. The CDR3 DNA reads as TGTGCCAGCAGCGTAGGAGGTAGCGGGGGCCCCACAGATACGCAGTATTTT. Its translation is CASSVGGSGGPTDTQYF.

V usage is TRBV4-2 and J usage is TRBJ2-5, with D perhaps matching TRBD2 (7 bases). Germline CDR1 is LGHNA and CDR2 is YNFKEQ. Trimming removed 0 bases at V and 5 bases at J, with 13 bases between. The CDR3 is 15 amino acids. The CDR3 spells CASSQERGARETQYF. CDR3 sequence (DNA): TGTGCCAGCAGCCAAGAACGGGGGGCTCGGGAGACCCAGTACTTC.

The chain links TRBV6-5 to TRBJ1-3; 8 nucleotides line up with TRBD1. Trimming at V came to 2 bases and at J to 0 bases, leaving 3 bases not matched to a gene. The CDR3 is made up of 16 amino acids. Germline CDR1 MNHEY, CDR2 SVGAGI. The CDR3 DNA is TGTGCCAGCAGTTACGCGGGACAGGCCTCTGGAAACACCATATATTTT. It translates to CASSYAGQASGNTIYF.

The chain is built from TRBV2 and TRBJ1-5; 7 positions agree with TRBD1. Germline V gene lookup returns CDR1 SNHLY and CDR2 FYNNEI. Trimming removed 3 bases from V and 6 bases from J; junction bases left unmatched: 2. CDR3 length equals 13 residues. Written as DNA, the CDR3 is TGTGCCAGCAGTGATAAGGGGGCTCAGCCCCAGCATTTT. This encodes CASSDKGAQPQHF.

The rearrangement uses TRBV13 and TRBJ1-5; weak D call: TRBD1 (6 bases). Germline CDR1 PRHDT, CDR2 FYEKMQ (reference sequence). The CDR3 sequence is 13 residues long. V gave up 6 bases and J gave up 9 bases, with 15 bases separating them. The CDR3 DNA sequence: TGTGCCAGCAGATCAGGGGTGGCTGGGCCCCAGCATTTT. This codes for CASRSGVAGPQHF.

The chain couples TRBV25-1 to TRBJ2-5; D unclear. V dropped 10 bases and J dropped 5 bases, with 23 bases sitting between them. Germline CDR1 reads MGHDK; CDR2 reads SYGVNS. This CDR3 region has 15 residues. CDR3 bases: TGTGCCACCCAGTCCCAAAAGGCGGCTAGGGAGACCCAGTACTTC. Translated: CATQSQKAARETQYF.

The chain couples TRBV28 to TRBJ2-2; 11 nucleotides align to TRBD1. CDR3 length equals 15 residues. The germline CDR1 and CDR2 sequences are MDHEN and SYDVKM. V lost 5 bases and J lost 5; bases outside the gene matches: 4. As DNA, the CDR3 is TGTGCCAGCAGTCACGGGACAGGGGGGACCGGGGAGCTGTTTTTT. Amino acid sequence: CASSHGTGGTGELFF.

The V call is TRBV28, the J call TRBJ2-1; tentative D call: TRBD2 (6 bases). The CDR3 is 15 residues long. V was trimmed by 3 bases and J by 0 bases, leaving 9 bases between them. Germline CDR1 and CDR2: MDHEN and SYDVKM. In nucleotides, the CDR3 is TGTGCCAGCAGTTTTTCCGGGGGCTCCTACAATGAGCAGTTCTTC. Its protein is CASSFSGGSYNEQFF. Based on the CDR3 plus reference TRBV28 and TRBJ2-1, the full variable domain is DVKVTQSSRYLVKRTGEKVFLECVQDMDHENMFWYRQDPGLGLRLIYFSYDVKMKEKGDIPEGYSVSREKKERFSLILESASTNQTSMYLCASSFSGGSYNEQFFGPGTRLTVL.

The genes are TRBV10-2 and TRBJ1-2; a weak D match, TRBD1 (6 bases). V shed 7 bases and J shed 0 bases, with 27 bases lying between them. The germline V gene encodes CDR1 WSHSY and CDR2 SAAADI. CDR3 length: 19 amino acids. The CDR3 loop reads CASMGMAGGPIRSNYGYTF. CDR3 sequence (DNA): TGCGCCAGCATGGGAATGGCCGGGGGGCCGATACGCTCTAACTATGGCTACACCTTC.

This clone is a singleton in its sample. The chain combines TRBV5-6 with TRBJ2-3; 8 nucleotides line up with TRBD2. CDR1 SGHDT and CDR2 YYEEEE come from the germline V gene. V trimming: 0 bases; J trimming: 5 bases; junction bases outside the gene matches: 11. This CDR3 has 17 residues. CDR3 sequence reads: CASSLDPGGRSGDTQYF. The DNA for the CDR3 is TGTGCCAGCAGCTTGGACCCGGGAGGGCGCTCTGGAGATACGCAGTATTTT.

There are a few counts of this clone. The CDR3 spells CASGQGPTYEQYF. Written as DNA, the CDR3 is TGTGCCAGCGGACAGGGCCCCACCTACGAGCAGTACTTC. The chain is built from TRBV28 and TRBJ2-7, with 8 bases fitting TRBD1. Germline values: CDR1 MDHEN, CDR2 SYDVKM. This CDR3 is 13 amino acids long. V gave up 8 bases and J gave up 2 bases; unmatched junction bases: 5.

The chain uses TRBV19 and TRBJ1-5; D is ambiguous. V was trimmed by 5 bases and J by 0 bases, leaving 11 bases between them. Germline CDR1 and CDR2: LNHDA and SQIVND (reference sequence). The CDR3 loop spans 15 amino acids. Here the CDR3 reads CASSVIGSSNQPQHF. The CDR3 region has the DNA TGTGCCAGTAGTGTTATCGGGAGTAGCAATCAGCCCCAGCATTTT.

CDR3 residues: CASGFRTDENTEAFF. CDR3 nucleotide sequence: TGTGCTAGTGGTTTCCGAACAGACGAAAACACTGAAGCTTTCTTT. This chain uses TRBV12-5 with TRBJ1-1; D remains unclear. Trimming left V 3 bases short and J 2 bases short, with 13 bases between. The germline CDR1 and CDR2 sequences are LGHNT and FRNRAP. The CDR3 consists of 15 residues.

The genes are TRBV7-9 and TRBJ1-1, with D unresolved. In germline, CDR1 is SEHNR, CDR2 FQNEAQ (reference sequence). Trimming left V 2 bases short and J 0 bases short, with 7 bases between. The CDR3 extends over 14 amino acids. In nucleotides, the CDR3 is TGTGCCAGCAGCTTACAACAGATGAACACTGAAGCTTTCTTT. Protein product: CASSLQQMNTEAFF.